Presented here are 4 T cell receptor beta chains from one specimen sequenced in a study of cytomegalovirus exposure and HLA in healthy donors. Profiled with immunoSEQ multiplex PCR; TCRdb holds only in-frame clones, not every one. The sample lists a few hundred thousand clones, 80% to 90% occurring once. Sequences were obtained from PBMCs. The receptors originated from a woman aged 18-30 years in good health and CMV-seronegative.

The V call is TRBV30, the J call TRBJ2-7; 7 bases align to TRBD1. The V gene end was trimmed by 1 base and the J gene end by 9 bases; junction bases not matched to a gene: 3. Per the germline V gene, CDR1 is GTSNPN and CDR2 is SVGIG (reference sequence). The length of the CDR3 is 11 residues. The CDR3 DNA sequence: TGTGCCTGGAGTGATAAGGGGGCGCAGTACTTC. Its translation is CAWSDKGAQYF.

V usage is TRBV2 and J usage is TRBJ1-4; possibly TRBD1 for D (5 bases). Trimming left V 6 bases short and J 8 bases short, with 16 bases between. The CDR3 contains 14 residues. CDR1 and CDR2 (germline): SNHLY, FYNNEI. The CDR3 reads CASREQGIREKLFF. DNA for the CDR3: TGTGCCAGCAGGGAGCAGGGAATTCGCGAAAAACTGTTTTTT.

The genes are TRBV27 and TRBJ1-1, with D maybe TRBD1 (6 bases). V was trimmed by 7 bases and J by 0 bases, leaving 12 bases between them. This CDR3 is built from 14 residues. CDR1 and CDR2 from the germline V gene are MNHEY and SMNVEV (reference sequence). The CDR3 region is CASMRGTMNTEAFF. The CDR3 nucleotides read TGTGCCAGCATGAGGGGGACAATGAACACTGAAGCTTTCTTT.

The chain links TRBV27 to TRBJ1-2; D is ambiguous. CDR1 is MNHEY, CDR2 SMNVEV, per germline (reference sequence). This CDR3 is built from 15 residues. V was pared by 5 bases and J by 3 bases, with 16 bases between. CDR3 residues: CASSEGIGRDYGYTF. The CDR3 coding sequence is TGTGCCAGCAGTGAGGGCATCGGTAGGGACTATGGCTACACCTTC.